This entry is about one TCR beta chain. These data are taken from a study of blood T cell repertoires in COVID-19. About the research overall: Collection of acute and convalescent COVID-19 samples took place in the United States, Italy and Spain.

How the authors handled the data: Reference gene primers were amplified, and this amplification served to estimate nucleated cell counts. Some clones are missing from TCRdb's copy, which holds only in-frame ones; the method was immunoSEQ multiplex PCR. V and J calls and clone size are those listed in that table; D and trimming were worked out from the DNA. The data contain a few hundred thousand clones, 84% of them singletons. Germline CDR1 and CDR2: MGHRA and YSYEKL. Deletions cut 4 bases from V and 1 base from J, with 11 bases between. The CDR3 contains 15 residues. The sample comprised PBMCs or T cells enriched from blood (not recorded which). V is TRBV4-1 and J is TRBJ2-1; the D is unclear. This receptor was identified in a woman between 35 and 50 years old who had recovered from COVID-19. The CDR3 protein is CASSRPSESYNEQFF. The CDR3 coding sequence is TGCGCCAGCAGCCGACCTAGTGAATCCTACAATGAGCAGTTCTTC.